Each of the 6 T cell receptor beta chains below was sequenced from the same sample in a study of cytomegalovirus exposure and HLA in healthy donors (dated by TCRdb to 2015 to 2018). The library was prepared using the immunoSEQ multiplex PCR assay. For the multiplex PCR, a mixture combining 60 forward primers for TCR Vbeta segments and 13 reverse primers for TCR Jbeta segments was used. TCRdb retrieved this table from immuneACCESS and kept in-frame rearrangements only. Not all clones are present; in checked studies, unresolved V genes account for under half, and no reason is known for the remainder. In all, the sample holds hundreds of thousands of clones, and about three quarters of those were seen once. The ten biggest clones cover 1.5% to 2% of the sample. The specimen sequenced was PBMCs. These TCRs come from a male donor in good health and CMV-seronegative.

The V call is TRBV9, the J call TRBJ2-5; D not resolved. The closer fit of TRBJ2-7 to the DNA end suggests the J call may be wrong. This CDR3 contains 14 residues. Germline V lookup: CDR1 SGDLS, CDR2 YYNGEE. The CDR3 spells CASSVGSVSYEQYF. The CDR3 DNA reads TGTGCCAGCAGCGTAGGGAGCGTCTCCTACGAGCAGTACTTC.

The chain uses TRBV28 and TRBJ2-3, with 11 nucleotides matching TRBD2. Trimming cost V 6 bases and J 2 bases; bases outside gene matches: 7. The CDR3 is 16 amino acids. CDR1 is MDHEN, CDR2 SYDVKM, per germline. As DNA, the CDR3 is TGTGCCAGCAGACTCCTAGCGGGGGGACCCACAGATACGCAGTATTTT. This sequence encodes CASRLLAGGPTDTQYF.

CDR3 region: CASSYSGGASYNEQFF. CDR3 nucleotide sequence: TGTGCCAGCAGTTACTCAGGGGGGGCGAGCTACAATGAGCAGTTCTTC. The gene calls are TRBV6-5 and TRBJ2-1; D possibly corresponds to TRBD2 (7 bases). The CDR3 is made up of 16 amino acids. V was pared by 0 bases and J by 3 bases, with 12 bases between. The germline V gene has CDR1 MNHEY and CDR2 SVGAGI.

CDR3 sequence (DNA): TGTGCCAGCTCATCCTCAGGGGTTCAAGAGACCCAGTACTTC. Translated, it gives CASSSSGVQETQYF. The chain links TRBV18 to TRBJ2-5, with D perhaps matching TRBD1 (6 bases). The germline CDR1 and CDR2 sequences are KGHSH and LQKENI. The CDR3 runs to 14 residues. V dropped 5 bases and J dropped 2 bases, with 12 bases sitting between them.

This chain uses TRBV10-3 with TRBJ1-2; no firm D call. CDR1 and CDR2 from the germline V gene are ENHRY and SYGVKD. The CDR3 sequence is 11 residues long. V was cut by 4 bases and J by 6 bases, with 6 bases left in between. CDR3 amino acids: CAISVRDGYTF. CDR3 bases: TGTGCCATCAGTGTACGGGATGGCTACACCTTC.

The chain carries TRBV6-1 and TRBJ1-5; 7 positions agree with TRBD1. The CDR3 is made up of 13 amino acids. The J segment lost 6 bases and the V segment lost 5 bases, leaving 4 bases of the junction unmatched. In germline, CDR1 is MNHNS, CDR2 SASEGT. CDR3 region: CASSKGAGQPQHF. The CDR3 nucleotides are TGTGCCAGCAGTAAGGGGGCGGGTCAGCCCCAGCATTTT.